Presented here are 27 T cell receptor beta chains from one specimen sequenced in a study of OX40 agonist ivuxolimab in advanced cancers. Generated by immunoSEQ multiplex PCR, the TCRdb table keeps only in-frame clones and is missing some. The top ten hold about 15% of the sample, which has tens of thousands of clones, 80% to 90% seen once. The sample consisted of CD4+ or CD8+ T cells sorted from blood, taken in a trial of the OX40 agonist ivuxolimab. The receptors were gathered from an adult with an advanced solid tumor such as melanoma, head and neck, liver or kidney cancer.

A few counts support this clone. The CDR3 DNA sequence: TGTGCTAGTGACTACCCCGGGACAGGGCCTTCAAATGGCTACACCTTC. Translating it yields CASDYPGTGPSNGYTF. The chain has TRBV12-5 and TRBJ1-2, with 9 bases fitting TRBD1. CDR1 is LGHNT, CDR2 FRNRAP, per germline. J lost 6 bases, V lost 7 bases, and 15 bases had no gene match. The CDR3 runs 16 residues.

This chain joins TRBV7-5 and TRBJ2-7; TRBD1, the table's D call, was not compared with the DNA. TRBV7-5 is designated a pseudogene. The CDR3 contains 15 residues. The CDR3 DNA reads TGTGCCAGAATGTGTCTTCACAGCCGCTCCTACGAGCAGTACTTC. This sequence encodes CARMCLHSRSYEQYF.

The CDR3 DNA reads TGTGCCAGCAGCTTAGTCCGGGAGGGCCGAGGCGGGGAGCTGTTTTTT. Residues: CASSLVREGRGGELFF. The chain combines TRBV11-2 with TRBJ2-2; 8 positions match TRBD2. V lost 1 base, J lost 7 bases, and 8 bases stayed unmatched. The CDR3 covers 16 residues. The germline gives CDR1 SGHAT, CDR2 FQNNGV.

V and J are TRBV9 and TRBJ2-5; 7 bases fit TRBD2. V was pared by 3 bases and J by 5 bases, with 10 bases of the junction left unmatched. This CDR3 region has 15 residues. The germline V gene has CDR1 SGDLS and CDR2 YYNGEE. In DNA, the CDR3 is TGTGCCAGCAGCGCCAGACTAGCTTTCTCGGAGACCCAGTACTTC. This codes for CASSARLAFSETQYF. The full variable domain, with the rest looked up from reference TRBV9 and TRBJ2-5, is DSGVTQTPKHLITATGQRVTLRCSPRSGDLSVYWYQQSLDQGLQFLIQYYNGEERAKGNILERFSAQQFPDLHSELNLSSLELGDSALYFCASSARLAFSETQYFGPGTRLLVL.

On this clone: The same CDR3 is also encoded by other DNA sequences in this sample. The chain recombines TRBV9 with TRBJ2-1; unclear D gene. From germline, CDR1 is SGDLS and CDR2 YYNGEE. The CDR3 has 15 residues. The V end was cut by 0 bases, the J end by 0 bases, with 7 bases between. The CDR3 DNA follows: TGTGCCAGCAGCGTAGACCAGAGCTCCTACAATGAGCAGTTCTTC. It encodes CASSVDQSSYNEQFF.

CDR3 DNA sequence: TGTGCCACCAGCAGATCGCCGGGACTACTAGAGACTAATGAAAAACTGTTTTTT. It codes for CATSRSPGLLETNEKLFF. The chain is built from TRBV15 and TRBJ1-4; TRBD1 is a possible D gene (5 bases). Germline V CDR1 and CDR2: LNHNV, YYDKDF (reference sequence). V dropped 2 bases and J dropped 2 bases, with 18 bases sitting between them. The CDR3 totals 18 residues.

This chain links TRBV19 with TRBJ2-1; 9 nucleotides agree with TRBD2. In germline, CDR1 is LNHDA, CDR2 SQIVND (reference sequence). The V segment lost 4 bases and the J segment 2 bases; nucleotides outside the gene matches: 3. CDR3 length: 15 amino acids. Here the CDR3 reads CASSTASGAYNEQFF. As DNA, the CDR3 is TGTGCCAGTAGTACGGCTAGCGGGGCCTACAATGAGCAGTTCTTC.

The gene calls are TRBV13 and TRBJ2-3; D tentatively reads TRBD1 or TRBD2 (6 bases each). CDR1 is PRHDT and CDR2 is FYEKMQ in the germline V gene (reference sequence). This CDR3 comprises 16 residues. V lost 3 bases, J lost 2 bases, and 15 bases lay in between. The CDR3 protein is CASSFGGSLYTDTQYF. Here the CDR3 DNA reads TGTGCCAGCAGCTTCGGGGGCAGTTTATACACAGATACGCAGTATTTT. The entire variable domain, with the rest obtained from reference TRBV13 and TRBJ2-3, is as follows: AAGVIQSPRHLIKEKRETATLKCYPIPRHDTVYWYQQGPGQDPQFLISFYEKMQSDKGSIPDRFSAQQFSDYHSELNMSSLELGDSALYFCASSFGGSLYTDTQYFGPGTRLTVL.

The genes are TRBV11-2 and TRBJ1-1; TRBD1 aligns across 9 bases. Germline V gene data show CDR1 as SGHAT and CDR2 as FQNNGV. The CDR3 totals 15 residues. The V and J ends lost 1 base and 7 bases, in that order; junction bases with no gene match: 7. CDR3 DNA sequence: TGTGCCAGCAGCTTAGCCGGGACAGGGCTACGTGAAGCTTTCTTT. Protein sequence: CASSLAGTGLREAFF.

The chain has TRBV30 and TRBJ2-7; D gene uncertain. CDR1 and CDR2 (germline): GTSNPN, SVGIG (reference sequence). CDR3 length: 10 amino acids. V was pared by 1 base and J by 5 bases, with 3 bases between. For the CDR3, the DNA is TGTGCCTGGAGTGGGAACGAGCAGTACTTC. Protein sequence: CAWSGNEQYF.

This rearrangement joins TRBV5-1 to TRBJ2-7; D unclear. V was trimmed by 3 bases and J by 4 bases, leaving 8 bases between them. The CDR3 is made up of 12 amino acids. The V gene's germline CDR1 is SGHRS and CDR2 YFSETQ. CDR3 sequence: CASSSPEYEQYF. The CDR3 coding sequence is TGCGCCAGCAGCTCCCCGGAATACGAGCAGTACTTC.

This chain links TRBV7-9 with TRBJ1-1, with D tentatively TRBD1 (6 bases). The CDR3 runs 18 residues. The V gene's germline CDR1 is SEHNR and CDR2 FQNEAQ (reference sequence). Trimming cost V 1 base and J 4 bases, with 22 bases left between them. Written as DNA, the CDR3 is TGTGCCAGCAGCTTAGATTTCTTTCAGAGGCAGGGGCCCACTGAAGCTTTCTTT. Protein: CASSLDFFQRQGPTEAFF.

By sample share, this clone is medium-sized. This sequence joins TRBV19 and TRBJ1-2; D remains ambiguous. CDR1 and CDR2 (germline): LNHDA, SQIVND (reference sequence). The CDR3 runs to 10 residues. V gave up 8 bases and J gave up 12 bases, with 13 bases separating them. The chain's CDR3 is CASEGPSHTF. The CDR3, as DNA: TGTGCCAGTGAAGGTCCTTCCCACACCTTC.

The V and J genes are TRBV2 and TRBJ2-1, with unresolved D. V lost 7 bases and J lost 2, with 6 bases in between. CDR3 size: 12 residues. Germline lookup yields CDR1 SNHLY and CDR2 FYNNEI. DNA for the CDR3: TGTGCCAGCAAGGGCGCCTACAATGAGCAGTTCTTC. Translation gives CASKGAYNEQFF.

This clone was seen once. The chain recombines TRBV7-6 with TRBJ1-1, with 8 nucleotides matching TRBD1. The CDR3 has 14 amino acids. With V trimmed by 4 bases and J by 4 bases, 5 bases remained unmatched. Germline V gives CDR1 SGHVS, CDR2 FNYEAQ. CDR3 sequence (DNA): TGTGCCAGCAGCTCCGGACAGGGCTTCACTGAAGCTTTCTTT. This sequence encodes CASSSGQGFTEAFF.

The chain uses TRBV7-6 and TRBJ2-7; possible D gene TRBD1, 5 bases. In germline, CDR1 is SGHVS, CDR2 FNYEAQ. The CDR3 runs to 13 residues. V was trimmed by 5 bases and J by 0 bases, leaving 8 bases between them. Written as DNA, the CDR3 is TGTGCCAGCAGCGAGACAGTCTCCTACGAGCAGTACTTC. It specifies CASSETVSYEQYF.

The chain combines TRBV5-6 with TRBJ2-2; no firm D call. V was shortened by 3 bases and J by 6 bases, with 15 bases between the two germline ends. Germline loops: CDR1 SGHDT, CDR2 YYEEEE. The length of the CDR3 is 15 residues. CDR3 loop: CASSSLPILSGELFF. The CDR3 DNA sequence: TGTGCCAGCAGCTCCCTGCCAATCCTTTCCGGGGAGCTGTTTTTT.

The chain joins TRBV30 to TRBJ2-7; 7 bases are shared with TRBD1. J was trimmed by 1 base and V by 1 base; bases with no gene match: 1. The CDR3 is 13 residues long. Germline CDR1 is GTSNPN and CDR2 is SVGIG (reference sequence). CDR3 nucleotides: TGTGCCTGGAGTGGGGGACAGTCCTACGAGCAGTACTTC. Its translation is CAWSGGQSYEQYF.

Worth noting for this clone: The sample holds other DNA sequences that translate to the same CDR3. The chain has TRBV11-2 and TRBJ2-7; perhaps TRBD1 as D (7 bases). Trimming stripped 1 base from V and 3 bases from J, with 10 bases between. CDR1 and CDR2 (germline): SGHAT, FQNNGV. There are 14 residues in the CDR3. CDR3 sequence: CASSLGQGGYEQYF. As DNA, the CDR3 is TGTGCCAGCAGCTTAGGTCAGGGGGGCTACGAGCAGTACTTC.

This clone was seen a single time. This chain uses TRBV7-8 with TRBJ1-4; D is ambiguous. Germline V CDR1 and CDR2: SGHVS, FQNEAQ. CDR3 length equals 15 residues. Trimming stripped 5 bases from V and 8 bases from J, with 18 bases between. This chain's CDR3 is CASSGRESKREKLFF. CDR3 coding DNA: TGTGCCAGCAGCGGACGGGAGTCAAAGAGGGAAAAACTGTTTTTT.

CDR3 DNA: TGTGCCAGCAGCGCCGGGACTAGCGGGGGGGCCAATGAGCAGTTCTTC. Protein sequence: CASSAGTSGGANEQFF. The V and J genes are TRBV9 and TRBJ2-1; 16 bases are shared with TRBD2. From germline, CDR1 is SGDLS and CDR2 YYNGEE. The J segment lost 6 bases and the V segment lost 3 bases, leaving 3 bases of the junction unmatched. The CDR3 is 16 residues long.

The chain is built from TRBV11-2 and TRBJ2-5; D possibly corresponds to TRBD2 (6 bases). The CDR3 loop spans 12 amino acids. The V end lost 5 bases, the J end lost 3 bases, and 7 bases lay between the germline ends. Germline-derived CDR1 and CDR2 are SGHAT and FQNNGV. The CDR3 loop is CASSLAKETQYF. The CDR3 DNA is TGTGCCAGCAGCCTAGCGAAAGAGACCCAGTACTTC.

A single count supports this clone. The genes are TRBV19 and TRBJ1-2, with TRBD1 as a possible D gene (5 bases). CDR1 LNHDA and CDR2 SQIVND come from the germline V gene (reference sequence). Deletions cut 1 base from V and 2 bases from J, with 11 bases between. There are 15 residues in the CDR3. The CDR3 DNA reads TGTGCCAGTAGTATAGTTTTAAGGGGAAACTATGGCTACACCTTC. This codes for CASSIVLRGNYGYTF.

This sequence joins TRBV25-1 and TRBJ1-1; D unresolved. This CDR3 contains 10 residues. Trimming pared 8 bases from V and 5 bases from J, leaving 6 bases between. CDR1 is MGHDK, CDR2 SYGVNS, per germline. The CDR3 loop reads CASQSTEAFF. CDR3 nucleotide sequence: TGTGCCAGCCAGTCGACTGAAGCTTTCTTT.

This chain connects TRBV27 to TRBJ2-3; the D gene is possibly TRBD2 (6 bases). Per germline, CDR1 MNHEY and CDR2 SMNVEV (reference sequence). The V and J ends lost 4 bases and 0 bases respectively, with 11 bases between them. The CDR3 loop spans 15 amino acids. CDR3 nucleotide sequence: TGTGCCAGCAGTTCCGCGGGAAGGAGCACAGATACGCAGTATTTT. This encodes CASSSAGRSTDTQYF.

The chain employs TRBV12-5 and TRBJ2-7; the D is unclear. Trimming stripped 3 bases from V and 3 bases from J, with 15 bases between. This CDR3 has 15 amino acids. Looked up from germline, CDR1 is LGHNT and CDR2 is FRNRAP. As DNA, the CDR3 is TGTGCTAGTGGTTTCCCGGGCCACCTAGACTACGAGCAGTACTTC. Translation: CASGFPGHLDYEQYF.

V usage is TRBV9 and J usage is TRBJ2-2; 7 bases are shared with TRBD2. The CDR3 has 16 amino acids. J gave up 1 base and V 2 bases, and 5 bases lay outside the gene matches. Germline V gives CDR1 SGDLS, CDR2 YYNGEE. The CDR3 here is CASSVFAGENTGELFF. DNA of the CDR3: TGTGCCAGCAGCGTCTTCGCGGGGGAGAACACCGGGGAGCTGTTTTTT.